A selection of T cell receptor beta chains follows, all from one sample in a study of T cell changes during pregnancy in multiple sclerosis. Sequencing was performed with immunoSEQ multiplex PCR; in TCRdb, only in-frame clones are kept and a portion is missing. The sample lists 30,000 to 35,000 clones, 85% to 90% seen once, with roughly 0.56% in the top ten. The input for sequencing was CD4+ T cells from peripheral blood mononuclear cells, taken in the third trimester of pregnancy. The receptors were gathered from a female donor in good health, enrolled as a control in a pregnancy study. Each CDR3 is given with its conserved first and last residue. A D gene is named only where the DNA matches it firmly. Only part of the rows carry a size: once, few, many, or a class if the clone is expanded.

J gene: TRBJ2-1
clone size: .
D gene: .
V gene: TRBV7-8
CDR3 DNA: TGTGCCAGCACCTGGAGGGCCGGAGTAAATGAGCAGTTCTTC
CDR3 protein: CASTWRAGVNEQFF

J gene: TRBJ1-1
clone size: few
D gene: .
V gene: TRBV9
CDR3 DNA: TGTGCCAGCACCGGATCCAGGGATGGCACTGAAGCTTTCTTT
CDR3 protein: CASTGSRDGTEAFF

J gene: TRBJ2-3
clone size: .
D gene: .
V gene: TRBV15
CDR3 DNA: TGTGCCACCAGCAGAGTGACTATCTCGAGCACAGATACGCAGTATTTT
CDR3 protein: CATSRVTISSTDTQYF

J gene: TRBJ2-3
clone size: once
D gene: TRBD2
V gene: TRBV5-6
CDR3 DNA: TGTGCCAGCAGCTTGGACGGGGGGGGCACAGATACGCAGTATTTT
CDR3 protein: CASSLDGGGTDTQYF

J gene: TRBJ2-3
clone size: .
D gene: TRBD1
V gene: TRBV19
CDR3 DNA: TGTGCCAGTAGGAAATACGGGACAGCTTCCACAGATACGCAGTATTTT
CDR3 protein: CASRKYGTASTDTQYF

J gene: TRBJ2-7
clone size: .
D gene: .
V gene: TRBV6-6
CDR3 DNA: TGTGCCAGCAGACACCCGACGGGCTCCTACGAGCAGTACTTC
CDR3 protein: CASRHPTGSYEQYF

J gene: TRBJ1-5
clone size: .
D gene: TRBD1
V gene: TRBV6-5
CDR3 DNA: TGTGCCAGCAGTTCTGGGACAGGGGGTCTTCAGCCCCAGCATTTT
CDR3 protein: CASSSGTGGLQPQHF

J gene: TRBJ1-1
clone size: .
D gene: TRBD1
V gene: TRBV5-1
CDR3 DNA: TGCGCCAGCAGCGACAGACAGGGTGGGAACACTGAAGCTTTCTTT
CDR3 protein: CASSDRQGGNTEAFF

J gene: TRBJ2-1
clone size: .
D gene: TRBD2
V gene: TRBV27
CDR3 DNA: TGTGCCAGCAGTCTAGGACTAGCGGGCTTATACAATGAGCAGTTCTTC
CDR3 protein: CASSLGLAGLYNEQFF

J gene: TRBJ2-7
clone size: .
D gene: TRBD2
V gene: TRBV5-1
CDR3 DNA: TGCGCCAGCGGTGGGGGACTAGCGGGGGCCGAGCAGTACTTC
CDR3 protein: CASGGGLAGAEQYF

J gene: TRBJ2-1
clone size: .
D gene: TRBD2
V gene: TRBV4-3
CDR3 DNA: TGCGCCAGCAGAAGGGAACTAGCGGATCTAAATGAGCAGTTCTTC
CDR3 protein: CASRRELADLNEQFF